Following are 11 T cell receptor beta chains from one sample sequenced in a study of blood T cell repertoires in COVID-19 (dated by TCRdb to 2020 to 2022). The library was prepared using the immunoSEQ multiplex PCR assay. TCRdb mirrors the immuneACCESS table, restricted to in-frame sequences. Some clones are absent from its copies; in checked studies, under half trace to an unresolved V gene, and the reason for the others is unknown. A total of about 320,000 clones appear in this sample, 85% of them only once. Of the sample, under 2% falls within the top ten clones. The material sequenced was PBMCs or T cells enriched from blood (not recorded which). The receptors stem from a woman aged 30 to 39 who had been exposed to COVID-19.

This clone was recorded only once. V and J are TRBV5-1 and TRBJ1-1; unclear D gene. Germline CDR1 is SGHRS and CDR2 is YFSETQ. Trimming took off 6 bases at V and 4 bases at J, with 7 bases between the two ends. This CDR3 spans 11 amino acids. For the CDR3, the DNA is TGCGCCAGCATATTGAGCACTGAAGCTTTCTTT. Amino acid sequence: CASILSTEAFF.

CDR3 DNA: TGTGCCAGCGCACCTCAGGGGGCGCTTGAGACCCAGTACTTC. Translation gives CASAPQGALETQYF. The genes are TRBV3-1 (or the pseudogene TRBV3-2) and TRBJ2-5, with 8 bases identical to TRBD1. The germline V gene has CDR1 LGHDT and CDR2 YNNKEL (reference sequence). V lost 8 bases, J lost 5 bases, and 10 bases stayed unmatched. This CDR3 is built from 14 residues.

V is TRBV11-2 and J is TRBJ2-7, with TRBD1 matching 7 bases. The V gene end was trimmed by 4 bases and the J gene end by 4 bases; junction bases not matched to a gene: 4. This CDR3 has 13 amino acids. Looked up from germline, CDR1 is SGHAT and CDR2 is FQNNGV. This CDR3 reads CASSSRQGYEQYF. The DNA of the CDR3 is TGTGCCAGCAGCTCTCGACAGGGTTACGAGCAGTACTTC. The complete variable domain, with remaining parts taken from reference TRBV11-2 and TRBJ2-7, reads EAGVAQSPRYKIIEKRQSVAFWCNPISGHATLYWYQQILGQGPKLLIQFQNNGVVDDSQLPKDRFSAERLKGVDSTLKIQPAKLEDSAVYLCASSSRQGYEQYFGPGTRLTVT.

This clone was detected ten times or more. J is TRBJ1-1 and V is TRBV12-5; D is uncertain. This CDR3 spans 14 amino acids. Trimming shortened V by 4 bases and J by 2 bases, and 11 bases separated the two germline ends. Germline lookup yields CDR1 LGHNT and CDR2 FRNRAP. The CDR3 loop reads CASGSEGRNTEAFF. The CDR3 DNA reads TGTGCTAGTGGTTCCGAAGGGAGAAACACTGAAGCTTTCTTT.

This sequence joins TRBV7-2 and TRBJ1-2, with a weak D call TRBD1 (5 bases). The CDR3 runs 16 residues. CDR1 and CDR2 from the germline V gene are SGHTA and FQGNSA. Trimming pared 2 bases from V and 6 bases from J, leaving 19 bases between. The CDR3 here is CASSLKGGGSFNGYTF. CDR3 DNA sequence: TGTGCCAGCAGCTTAAAAGGCGGGGGGTCATTTAATGGCTACACCTTC.

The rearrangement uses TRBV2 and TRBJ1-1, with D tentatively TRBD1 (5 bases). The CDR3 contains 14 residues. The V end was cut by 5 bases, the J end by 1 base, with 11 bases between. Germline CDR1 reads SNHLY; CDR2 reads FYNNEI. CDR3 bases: TGTGCCAGCAGTTCGATTGGACAGAACACTGAAGCTTTCTTT. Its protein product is CASSSIGQNTEAFF.

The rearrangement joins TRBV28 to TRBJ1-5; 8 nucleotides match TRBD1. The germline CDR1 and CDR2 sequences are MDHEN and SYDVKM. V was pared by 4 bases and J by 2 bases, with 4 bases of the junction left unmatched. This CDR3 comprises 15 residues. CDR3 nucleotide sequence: TGTGCCAGCAGTTACCGGACAGGGCGCAATCAGCCCCAGCATTTT. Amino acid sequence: CASSYRTGRNQPQHF.

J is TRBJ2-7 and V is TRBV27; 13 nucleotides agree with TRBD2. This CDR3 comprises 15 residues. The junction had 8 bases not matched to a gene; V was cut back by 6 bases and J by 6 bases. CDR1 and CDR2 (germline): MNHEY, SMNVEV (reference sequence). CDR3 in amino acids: CASRPTSGRASEQYF. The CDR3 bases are TGTGCCAGCAGACCCACTAGCGGGAGGGCCAGCGAGCAGTACTTC.

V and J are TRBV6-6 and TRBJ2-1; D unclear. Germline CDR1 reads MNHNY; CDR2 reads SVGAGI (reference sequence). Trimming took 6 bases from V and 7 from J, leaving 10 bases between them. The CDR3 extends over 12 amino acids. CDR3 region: CASSNNINEQFF. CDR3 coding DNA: TGTGCCAGCAGCAACAATATTAATGAGCAGTTCTTC.

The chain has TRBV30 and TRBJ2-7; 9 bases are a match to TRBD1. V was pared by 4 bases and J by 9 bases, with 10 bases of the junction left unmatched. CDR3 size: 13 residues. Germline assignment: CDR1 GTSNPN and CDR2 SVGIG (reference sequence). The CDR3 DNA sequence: TGTGCCTGGAAGGGGACAGGGCAAGGGGGGCAGTACTTC. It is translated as CAWKGTGQGGQYF.

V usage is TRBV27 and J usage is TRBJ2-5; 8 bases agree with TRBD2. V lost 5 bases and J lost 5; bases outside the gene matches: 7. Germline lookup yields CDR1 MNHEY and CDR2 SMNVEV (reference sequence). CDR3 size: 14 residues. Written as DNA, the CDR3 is TGTGCCAGCAGTGGGAGCGGGAGTGGTGAGACCCAGTACTTC. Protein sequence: CASSGSGSGETQYF.